The 14 T cell receptor beta chains listed next were all sequenced from one sample in a study of PD-1 blockade in classical Hodgkin lymphoma. Patients all relapsed after autologous stem cell transplantation, and there was variation in brentuximab vedotin exposure. Using immunoSEQ multiplex PCR, the repertoire was profiled, and TCRdb retains in-frame clones only, with some absent. Found here are 15,000 to 20,000 clones, about 80% of them singletons; the top ten hold 4.6%. This specimen consisted of peripheral blood mononuclear cells (PBMCs), obtained at baseline. The receptors were sampled from a human donor with classical Hodgkin lymphoma.

The CDR3: CASIRGSATNEKLFF. In DNA, the CDR3 is TGTGCCAGCATACGGGGGTCTGCAACTAATGAAAAACTGTTTTTT. The chain is built from TRBV6-1 and TRBJ1-4; D might be TRBD1 (5 bases). The CDR3 is made up of 15 amino acids. V shed 7 bases and J shed 0 bases, with 12 bases lying between them. Germline assignment: CDR1 MNHNS and CDR2 SASEGT.

The genes are TRBV6-5 and TRBJ1-1; a possible D gene is TRBD1 (6 bases). Trimming removed 5 bases at V and 3 bases at J, with 10 bases between. This CDR3 region has 13 residues. Germline values: CDR1 MNHEY, CDR2 SVGAGI. In DNA, the CDR3 is TGTGCCAGCAGTCTCGGGGGCGACACTGAAGCTTTCTTT. It is translated as CASSLGGDTEAFF.

This rearrangement joins TRBV10-2 to TRBJ2-1, with D possibly TRBD2 on 5 matching bases. V lost 5 bases and J 2 bases, leaving 16 bases between the germline ends. The CDR3 is 16 amino acids. From germline, CDR1 is WSHSY and CDR2 SAAADI. CDR3 coding DNA: TGCGCCAGCAGTCAAGGAATAGCGCCTCCCTACAATGAGCAGTTCTTC. Residues: CASSQGIAPPYNEQFF.

The V gene is TRBV27, the J gene TRBJ1-5; maybe TRBD1 (5 bases). This CDR3 comprises 15 residues. V lost 0 bases to trimming and J lost 2 bases, with 8 bases between them. Looked up from germline, CDR1 is MNHEY and CDR2 is SMNVEV (reference sequence). The CDR3 spells CASSLSQGRNQPQHF. The DNA of the CDR3 is TGTGCCAGCAGTTTATCTCAGGGCCGCAATCAGCCCCAGCATTTT.

The V and J genes are TRBV7-3 and TRBJ1-3; 8 nucleotides match TRBD1. Germline-derived CDR1 and CDR2 are SGHTA and FQGTGA. The CDR3 runs 16 residues. Unmatched junction bases numbered 7, after V lost 5 bases and J lost 1 base. The CDR3 coding sequence is TGTGCCAGCAGCCCCCGTAACAGGGGGTCTGGAAACACCATATATTTT. Translated, it gives CASSPRNRGSGNTIYF.

Within the sample, this clone is medium-sized. The chain recombines TRBV18 with TRBJ1-2, with TRBD1 matching over 8 bases. Germline-derived CDR1 and CDR2 are KGHSH and LQKENI. V lost 6 bases and J lost 7; bases outside the gene matches: 10. The CDR3 is 14 residues long. CDR3 sequence (DNA): TGTGCCAGCTCCGGACAGGGAACACCATTTGGCTACACCTTC. This gives the protein CASSGQGTPFGYTF. The full variable domain, its missing parts supplied by reference TRBV18 and TRBJ1-2, is NAGVMQNPRHLVRRRGQEARLRCSPMKGHSHVYWYRQLPEEGLKFMVYLQKENIIDESGMPKERFSAEFPKEGPSILRIQQVVRGDSAAYFCASSGQGTPFGYTFGSGTRLTVV.

The V and J genes are TRBV18 and TRBJ1-2; the D gene is possibly TRBD1 (5 bases). CDR1 is KGHSH and CDR2 is LQKENI in the germline V gene. Between the trimmed V and J ends, which lost 2 bases and 0 bases, there was a span of 10 bases. The CDR3 extends over 15 amino acids. CDR3 amino acids: CASSPKDNPNYGYTF. The CDR3, as DNA: TGTGCCAGCTCACCAAAGGACAACCCTAACTATGGCTACACCTTC.

This sequence joins TRBV27 and TRBJ2-4, with TRBD1 matching over 10 bases. J was trimmed by 0 bases and V by 3 bases; bases with no gene match: 14. CDR1 MNHEY and CDR2 SMNVEV come from the germline V gene (reference sequence). This CDR3 has 20 residues. CDR3 in DNA: TGTGCCAGCAGTTTTAGGGCCCGGGACAGGGGCCCCATAGCCAAAAACATTCAGTACTTC. Its protein is CASSFRARDRGPIAKNIQYF.

V usage is TRBV7-9 and J usage is TRBJ2-3; D uncertain. In germline, CDR1 is SEHNR, CDR2 FQNEAQ (reference sequence). This CDR3 region has 13 residues. Trimming removed 1 base from V and 2 bases from J, with 4 bases in between. Here the CDR3 DNA reads TGTGCCAGCAGCTTAGTCCTCACAGATACGCAGTATTTT. The encoded protein is CASSLVLTDTQYF.

The chain joins TRBV30 to TRBJ1-5; D is possibly TRBD1 (5 bases). Germline values: CDR1 GTSNPN, CDR2 SVGIG (reference sequence). Trimming removed 5 bases at V and 4 bases at J, with 18 bases between. The CDR3 totals 15 residues. The CDR3 spells CAWGKGTAYNQPQHF. In DNA form, the CDR3 reads TGTGCCTGGGGTAAGGGGACCGCGTATAATCAGCCCCAGCATTTT. The variable domain in full, completed from reference TRBV30 and TRBJ1-5, reads SQTIHQWPATLVQPVGSPLSLECTVEGTSNPNLYWYRQAAGRGLQLLFYSVGIGQISSEVPQNLSASRPQDRQFILSSKKLLLSDSGFYLCAWGKGTAYNQPQHFGDGTRLSIL.

This clone was counted a few times. This chain joins TRBV5-5 and TRBJ1-2; TRBD1 is a possible D gene (6 bases). The CDR3 is 14 residues long. The germline V gene encodes CDR1 SGHKS and CDR2 YYEKEE (reference sequence). Trimming stripped 4 bases from V and 5 bases from J, with 15 bases between. The CDR3 sequence: CASSPEGGRYGYTF. CDR3 DNA: TGTGCCAGCAGCCCGGAAGGGGGACGTTATGGCTACACCTTC. The full variable domain, in which reference TRBV5-5 and TRBJ1-2 provide the parts outside the CDR3, is DAGVTQSPTHLIKTRGQQVTLRCSPISGHKSVSWYQQVLGQGPQFIFQYYEKEERGRGNFPDRFSARQFPNYSSELNVNALLLGDSALYLCASSPEGGRYGYTFGSGTRLTVV.

A few counts support this clone. The gene calls are TRBV6-5 and TRBJ1-2; 7 nucleotides match TRBD1. Germline V gene sequence: CDR1 MNHEY, CDR2 SVGAGI. This CDR3 is 12 amino acids long. After removal of 4 bases from V and 11 bases from J, the junction contained 7 bases not matched to a gene. The CDR3 bases are TGTGCCAGCAGTTCGGGACAGCCTGGGTACACCTTC. Protein sequence: CASSSGQPGYTF.

This clone was seen a single time. The gene calls are TRBV23-1 and TRBJ1-2, with a weak D call TRBD1 (5 bases). TRBV23-1 is placed among ORFs of uncertain function. This CDR3 region has 12 residues. With 11 bases removed from V and 6 bases from J, the gap between germline ends came to 16 bases. The CDR3 DNA sequence: TGCGCCCGGGGGTCTTTTACGGATGGCTACACCTTC. This encodes CARGSFTDGYTF.

The sample holds one count of this clone. This chain connects TRBV6-1 to TRBJ2-7, with TRBD2 matching 13 bases. This CDR3 spans 17 amino acids. The germline V gene has CDR1 MNHNS and CDR2 SASEGT. V gave up 4 bases and J gave up 5 bases; unmatched junction bases: 11. CDR3 nucleotides: TGTGCCAGCAGTGGGGAAGGACTAGCGGGGGAGAGGAACGAGCAGTACTTC. It encodes CASSGEGLAGERNEQYF.